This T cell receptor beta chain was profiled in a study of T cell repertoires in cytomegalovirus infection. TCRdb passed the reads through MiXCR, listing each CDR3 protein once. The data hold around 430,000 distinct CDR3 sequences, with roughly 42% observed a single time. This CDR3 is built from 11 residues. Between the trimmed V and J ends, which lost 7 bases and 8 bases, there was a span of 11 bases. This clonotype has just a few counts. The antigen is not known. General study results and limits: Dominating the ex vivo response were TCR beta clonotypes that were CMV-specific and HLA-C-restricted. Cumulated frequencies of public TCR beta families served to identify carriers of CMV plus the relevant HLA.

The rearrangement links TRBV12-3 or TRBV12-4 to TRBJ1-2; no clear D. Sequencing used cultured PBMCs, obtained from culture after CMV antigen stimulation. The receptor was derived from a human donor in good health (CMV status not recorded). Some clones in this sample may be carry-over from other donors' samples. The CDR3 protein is CASTLGRGYTF. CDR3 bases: TGTGCCAGCACCCTCGGTCGGGGCTACACCTTC.